This T cell receptor (beta chain) comes out of a study of T cells in Graves' hyperthyroidism and ophthalmopathy. RNA transcripts served as the template for amplifying TCR beta CDR3 regions. When the TCR CDR3 underwent first-round RT-PCR, the HTBI primer set was used. MiXCR was run by TCRdb on the multiplex PCR reads, yielding one entry per CDR3 protein. In the table there are 340,000 or so distinct CDR3 sequences, roughly 17% of which are singletons. Disease duration under 2 months; hyperthyroidism patients were aged 18 to 65. Uncontrolled infection, other autoimmune disease, pregnancy and lactation each barred patients from inclusion. Around 10 ml fresh peripheral blood yielded the PBMCs. General study findings and limits: Most clonotypes expanded in thyroid above 0.001 were likewise present in blood.

This clonotype was detected ten times or more. The antigen is unknown. The V and J ends lost 4 bases and 1 base respectively, with 11 bases between them. Germline V gene sequence: CDR1 MGHRA, CDR2 YSYEKL. The CDR3 has 15 residues. The sequenced sample was blood. The clonotype originates from a man aged 30-40 years with Graves' hyperthyroidism. The chain uses TRBV4-1 and TRBJ2-4, with a tentative D call TRBD2 (6 bases). The CDR3 sequence is CASSPMEGAKNIQYF. The CDR3 coding sequence is TGCGCCAGCAGCCCGATGGAGGGGGCCAAAAACATTCAGTACTTC.